This record covers a single TCR beta chain. As yet, its antigen is unknown. A read error may produce the germline difference seen at one junction end. This sample was taken from a study of cytomegalovirus exposure and HLA in healthy donors. The PCR ran on 60 Vbeta and 13 Jbeta primers. TCRdb's table, derived via immunoSEQ multiplex PCR, lists solely in-frame clones and lacks some. The sample records over 150,000 clones, less than 85% being singletons. Notes on the study in general: TCR beta V- and J-gene trimming was later associated with a missense DCLRE1C variant. In an earlier analysis, about 87% or about 30%: the productive usage of most TCR beta V segments. Later on, an analysis found that several of the most significant clusters appeared to be linked to common viral pathogens, which included parvovirus B19.

Germline CDR1 is SEHNR and CDR2 is FQNEAQ (reference sequence). This CDR3 comprises 14 residues. This TCR was sampled from a man aged 25-40 years in good health and CMV-seropositive. The sample taken for sequencing was PBMCs. The chain has TRBV7-9 and TRBJ2-7; D ambiguous. CDR3 sequence reads: CSSSFVYDLGEQYF. In nucleotides, the CDR3 is TGTTCCAGCAGCTTCGTTTACGACCTAGGCGAGCAGTACTTC.